This entry describes one TCR beta chain. The sample comes from a study of blood T cell repertoires in COVID-19. Overall study: Acute and convalescent COVID-19 samples came from the United States, Italy and Spain. T cells, B-cell-depleted T cells, or PBMCs supplied cDNA or gDNA.

Original methodology: Reference gene primers were amplified, and this amplification served to estimate nucleated cell counts. Clones were sequenced by immunoSEQ multiplex PCR, and TCRdb holds only the in-frame ones, with some missing. V, J and clone size are those of that table, while D and trimming were read from the DNA. Found here are about 400,000 clones, roughly 90% of them singletons; the top ten hold approximately 2.1%. Participants came from some 23 US areas, aged roughly 18 to 100 years. Per germline, CDR1 SGHRS and CDR2 YFSETQ. V lost 4 bases and J lost 7; bases outside the gene matches: 8. The length of the CDR3 is 15 residues.

This TCR was recovered from a woman between 40 and 50 years old with acute COVID-19. The sequenced material came from PBMCs or T cells enriched from blood (not recorded which). The chain uses TRBV5-1 and TRBJ2-1, with 10 bases matching TRBD2. The CDR3 nucleotides read TGCGCCAGCAGCCACCCTAGCGGGGGCACGAATGAGCAGTTCTTC. This codes for CASSHPSGGTNEQFF. Combining the CDR3 with reference TRBV5-1 and TRBJ2-1 gives the whole variable domain KAGVTQTPRYLIKTRGQQVTLSCSPISGHRSVSWYQQTPGQGLQFLFEYFSETQRNKGNFPGRFSGRQFSNSRSEMNVSTLELGDSALYLCASSHPSGGTNEQFFGPGTRLTVL.